Listed below are T cell receptor beta chains from one sample, sequenced in a study of blood T cell repertoires in COVID-19. Measured with immunoSEQ multiplex PCR; TCRdb has only the in-frame clones, and not every one. The sample holds around 140,000 clones, roughly 80% seen once. The sample taken for sequencing was peripheral blood. The source is a woman older than 75 with acute or convalescent COVID-19. The CDR3 runs from the conserved cysteine through the conserved F or W. The D gene is left open where the match is weak. Only part of the rows carry a size: once, few, many, or a class if the clone is expanded.

v_gene	abundance	d_gene	j_gene	CDR3nt	CDR3aa
TRBV5-1	.	TRBD1	TRBJ2-7	TGCGCCAGCAGCTTGGTGCAGGGGGCTTACTACGAGCAGTACTTC	CASSLVQGAYYEQYF
TRBV20-1	.	.	TRBJ2-1	TGCAGTGCTTCGGGGAACCAGCAGTTCTTC	CSASGNQQFF
TRBV7-9	.	TRBD1	TRBJ1-2	TGTGCCAGCATGCAGGGGGCAGGCTATGGCTACACCTTC	CASMQGAGYGYTF
TRBV7-6	few	.	TRBJ2-1	TGTGCCAGCAGCTTAACCGTGGAGCTCTCAATGGGGCAGTTCTTC	CASSLTVELSMGQFF
TRBV10-1	.	.	TRBJ2-3	TGCGCCAGCAGTGAGGCGGGGCGTTCGCAGTATTTT	CASSEAGRSQYF
TRBV5-5	.	TRBD1	TRBJ2-3	TGTGCCAGCAGCGATACAGGGGGCTGGGGAGATACGCAGTATTTT	CASSDTGGWGDTQYF
TRBV6-1	few	TRBD1	TRBJ1-5	TGTGCCAGCAGTGAATTCGGGAACGGACAGGGTCTTTCCACTCAGCCCCAGCATTTT	CASSEFGNGQGLSTQPQHF
TRBV10-3	.	TRBD2	TRBJ2-1	TGTGCCATCAGAAGGACTAGCGGGAGGGCCGGTCTATTTGAGCAGTTCTTC	CAIRRTSGRAGLFEQFF
TRBV5-1	.	.	TRBJ2-2	TGCGCCAGCAGCTTGCCAGGGGCCGGGACCGGGGAGCTGTTTTTT	CASSLPGAGTGELFF
TRBV18	.	TRBD1	TRBJ1-6	TGTGCCAGCTCACCACTTAGAGGGGACAGTAATTCACCCCTCCACTTT	CASSPLRGDSNSPLHF
TRBV4-3	.	.	TRBJ1-2	TGCGCCAGCTCCTCGGACTTTAACTATGGCTACACCTTC	CASSSDFNYGYTF
TRBV5-6	.	.	TRBJ2-2	TGTGCCAGCAGCTTGGCTGGACAGACAATTAACACCGGGGAGCTGTTTTTT	CASSLAGQTINTGELFF
TRBV7-2	.	TRBD2	TRBJ2-3	TGTGCCAGCAGCGTGGGGACTATAAGCACAGATACGCAGTATTTT	CASSVGTISTDTQYF
TRBV14	.	.	TRBJ2-7	TGTGCCAGCAGTCTTTCTGACAGGTCCGCAACGTCTCGCTACGAGCAGTACTTC	CASSLSDRSATSRYEQYF
TRBV6-2/TRBV6-3	.	TRBD1	TRBJ1-2	TGTGCCAGCAGCCCCGGGACAGTGAAACATGGCTACACCTTC	CASSPGTVKHGYTF
TRBV11-2	once	TRBD1	TRBJ1-2	TGTGCCAGCAGCTTAGTACGGACAGGGAACTATGGCTACACCTTC	CASSLVRTGNYGYTF
TRBV9	.	TRBD2	TRBJ2-5	TGTGCCAGCAGCGTAGAAGGACTAGCGGGAGGGGAAGAGACCCAGTACTTC	CASSVEGLAGGEETQYF
TRBV4-3	.	.	TRBJ1-5	TGCGCCAGCAGCCAAGACTACCAACGGGGTCAGCCCCAGCATTTT	CASSQDYQRGQPQHF
TRBV5-4	once	.	TRBJ2-2	TGTGCCAGCAGCTTCGGGTCTCCAGGGAGGACCGGGGAGCTGTTTTTT	CASSFGSPGRTGELFF
TRBV7-2	.	TRBD2	TRBJ2-2	TGTGCCAGCAGCTTAGCTCTAGCGGGGACCACCGGGGAGCTGTTTTTT	CASSLALAGTTGELFF
TRBV18	.	.	TRBJ2-3	TGTGCCAGCTCACCAGGACTGGCGGGTACGCAGTATTTT	CASSPGLAGTQYF
TRBV3-1/TRBV3-2	few	TRBD1	TRBJ2-3	TGTGCCAGCACCGTGACAGGGGGAGGGGATACGCAGTATTTT	CASTVTGGGDTQYF
TRBV7-2	.	TRBD2	TRBJ2-7	TGTGCCAGCAGGATACGGACTAGCGCCTACGAGCAGTACTTC	CASRIRTSAYEQYF
TRBV24-1	once	TRBD1	TRBJ2-3	TGTGCCACCAAGGACAGGGTAACAGATACGCAGTATTTT	CATKDRVTDTQYF
TRBV6-2/TRBV6-3	.	.	TRBJ1-1	TGTGCCAGCAGTTACAGGACAGCGAACACTGAAGCTTTCTTT	CASSYRTANTEAFF
TRBV27	.	TRBD1	TRBJ2-7	TGTGCCAGCAGTTTTGGGACAGGGGTATACGAGCAGTACTTC	CASSFGTGVYEQYF
TRBV6-6	.	TRBD1	TRBJ1-2	TGTGCCAGCAAAGCCACAGGGGTCGCTGGCTACACCTTC	CASKATGVAGYTF
TRBV19	.	.	TRBJ2-1	TGTGCCAGTAGTATAGCCCAGGTGGGTAGTGAGCAGTTCTTC	CASSIAQVGSEQFF
TRBV5-4	.	TRBD2	TRBJ2-1	TGTGCCAGCAGCATAGCGGGGCGCCTTCGGAACAATGAGCAGTTCTTC	CASSIAGRLRNNEQFF
TRBV7-9	.	TRBD1	TRBJ1-2	TGTGCCAGCAGTCCCACAGGGGTTGGCTACACCTTC	CASSPTGVGYTF
TRBV6-6	.	TRBD1	TRBJ1-3	TGTGCCGGGGGACAGGGCTCTGGAAACACCATATATTTT	CAGGQGSGNTIYF
TRBV27	.	TRBD2	TRBJ2-1	TGTGCCAGCAGTTTTCGGGGGGGGCTTTACAATGAGCAGTTCTTC	CASSFRGGLYNEQFF
TRBV9	.	TRBD1	TRBJ1-3	TGTGCCAGCAGCGTCGTAGACAGGGGACCTGGAAACACCATATATTTT	CASSVVDRGPGNTIYF
TRBV7-2	.	TRBD1	TRBJ1-2	TGTGCCAGCAGCCCACACAGGGGTAACTATGGCTACACCTTC	CASSPHRGNYGYTF
TRBV7-2	once	.	TRBJ1-6	TGTGCCAGCAGCCCATCTTATTCGGGCGGTCAAGCGGGTTCACCCCTCCACTTT	CASSPSYSGGQAGSPLHF
TRBV5-1	.	.	TRBJ2-1	TGCGCCAGCAGCTTCGAGTACAATGAGCAGTTCTTC	CASSFEYNEQFF
TRBV4-3	.	TRBD2	TRBJ2-1	TGCGCCAGCAGCCCCCTAGCGGGAGAAAGAGGGAATGAGCAGTTCTTC	CASSPLAGERGNEQFF
TRBV19	.	.	TRBJ1-4	TGTGCCAGTAGTAGTATTGAAGGAGCTAATGAAAAACTGTTTTTT	CASSSIEGANEKLFF
TRBV19	.	TRBD2	TRBJ2-5	TGTGCCAGTAGTATTACCCCTAGCGGCTGGGAGACCCAGTACTTC	CASSITPSGWETQYF
TRBV4-3	.	.	TRBJ2-7	TGCGCCAGCAGCCTATGGACATCCTCCTACGAGCAGTACTTC	CASSLWTSSYEQYF
TRBV11-2	.	.	TRBJ1-4	TGTGCCAGCAGCTTAGGTCACGGGAGATCGACTAATGAAAAACTGTTTTTT	CASSLGHGRSTNEKLFF
TRBV12-3/TRBV12-4	.	.	TRBJ2-2	TGTGCCAGCAGTTTCCCCGCCGGGGAGCTGTTTTTT	CASSFPAGELFF
TRBV6-2/TRBV6-3	.	.	TRBJ2-1	TGTGCCAGCAGCCACCCCTCCTTGCGCGAAACCCCAATGAAGCAGTTCTTC	CASSHPSLRETPMKQFF
TRBV7-9	.	.	TRBJ1-2	TGTGCCAGCAGAGAATGGGGGACTCCGATCGACTACACCTTC	CASREWGTPIDYTF
TRBV6-6	.	TRBD2	TRBJ2-3	TGTGCCAGCACAGATAGCGGGAGTAACCTAGCACATACGCAGTATTTT	CASTDSGSNLAHTQYF
TRBV5-1	.	.	TRBJ1-2	TGCGCCAGCAGCTTGACCGGGGGTGTATCGGATGGCTACACCTTC	CASSLTGGVSDGYTF
TRBV3-1/TRBV3-2	.	TRBD2	TRBJ2-7	TGTGCCAGCAGCCAAGCATCTAGCGGGGGTACCTACGAGCAGTACTTC	CASSQASSGGTYEQYF
TRBV5-1	.	.	TRBJ2-7	TGCGCCAGCAGCTTGGCTAACTCCTACGAGCAGTACTTC	CASSLANSYEQYF
TRBV6-2/TRBV6-3	.	TRBD2	TRBJ2-5	TGTGCCAGCAGTTATAAAGGAGGCGGGAGGTTCTCAGAGACCCAGTACTTC	CASSYKGGGRFSETQYF
TRBV7-2	once	.	TRBJ1-2	TGTGCCAGCAGCCCGGGACACTACTATGGCTACACCTTC	CASSPGHYYGYTF
TRBV5-4	.	.	TRBJ2-3	TGTGCCAGCAGCGCGCCGGGCACAGATACGCAGTATTTT	CASSAPGTDTQYF
TRBV7-9	.	TRBD1	TRBJ1-4	TGTGCCAGCGGGTTAGAGGGGGCTGTGAGTGAAAAACTGTTTTTT	CASGLEGAVSEKLFF
TRBV18	.	TRBD1	TRBJ1-4	TGTGCCAGCTCGCTAGACAGGGGAAGAGGTGAAAAACTGTTTTTT	CASSLDRGRGEKLFF
TRBV28	.	.	TRBJ2-7	TGTGCCAGCAGTTTATCGGCAGGGGCTGCCTACGAGCAGTACTTC	CASSLSAGAAYEQYF
TRBV2	.	.	TRBJ1-4	TGTGCCAGCCAACGGGCCTCAACAGGAAAACTGTTTTTT	CASQRASTGKLFF
TRBV7-8	.	TRBD1	TRBJ2-5	TGTGCCAGCAGCGGGCGGACAGGACCCCAAGAGACCCAGTACTTC	CASSGRTGPQETQYF
TRBV30	.	TRBD2	TRBJ2-1	TGTGCCTGGAGACTAGCGGGGTACAATGAGCAGTTCTTC	CAWRLAGYNEQFF
TRBV19	.	TRBD1	TRBJ1-5	TGTGCCAGTGACTACGCAACAGGGGCCCATGAGCCCCAGCATTTT	CASDYATGAHEPQHF